This T cell receptor beta chain was captured in a study of CD8+ T cells in alopecia areata. Germline CDR1 is SNHLY and CDR2 is FYNNEI. This CDR3 has 15 residues. V lost 1 base and J lost 1, with 10 bases in between. As to this clone: Its antigen is undetermined.

Study-level points and caveats: Clonality in lesional scalp, especially alopecia totalis/universalis, exceeded that of normal scalp. Besides other cells, scalp samples also yield sequences of resident alphabeta T cells from normal skin.

Extraction of RNA preceded its reverse transcription into cDNA, which served as the sequencing template. Repertoires were generated with immunoSEQ multiplex PCR, while TCRdb's copy carries only in-frame clones and drops some. This table has about 110,000 clones, roughly 60% appearing once. This receptor was identified in a human donor in good health. The sequenced material came from CD8+ T cells sorted from blood. The chain links TRBV2 to TRBJ1-1; unclear D gene. CDR3 residues: CASSEERSGNTEAFF. The CDR3 DNA follows: TGTGCCAGCAGTGAAGAACGGAGTGGGAACACTGAAGCTTTCTTT.